This TCR beta chain is from a study of shared T cell receptors in the human thymus. The data were produced by immunoSEQ multiplex PCR, yet TCRdb's version contains in-frame clones alone and is incomplete. The sample lists roughly 410,000 clones, approximately 95% seen once, with around 0.019% in the top ten. Germline CDR1 and CDR2: SGHNT and YYREEE (reference sequence). The CDR3 totals 15 residues. V shed 5 bases, J shed 0 bases, and the junction held 6 bases outside the gene matches. The sequencing sample was made of thymocytes. The gene calls are TRBV5-4 and TRBJ2-3; 7 bases align to TRBD2. This clonotype was obtained from a human donor. In nucleotides, the CDR3 is TGTGCCAGCAGGCGAGCGGGACCTAGCACAGATACGCAGTATTTT. Protein: CASRRAGPSTDTQYF. Full variable domain (missing parts from reference TRBV5-4 and TRBJ2-3): ETGVTQSPTHLIKTRGQQVTLRCSSQSGHNTVSWYQQALGQGPQFIFQYYREEENGRGNFPPRFSGLQFPNYSSELNVNALELDDSALYLCASRRAGPSTDTQYFGPGTRLTVL.